This T cell receptor (beta chain) was sequenced during a study of blood T cell repertoires in COVID-19. Here immunoSEQ multiplex PCR was the method, and the copy in TCRdb shows in-frame clones only, minus some. This table has over 130,000 clones, roughly 79% appearing once. Germline loops: CDR1 SEHNR, CDR2 FQNEAQ (reference sequence). The CDR3 totals 16 residues. V trimming: 2 bases; J trimming: 4 bases; junction bases outside the gene matches: 5. This clone was seen a handful of times. The receptor was isolated from a woman in her forties or fifties who had recovered from COVID-19. Sequenced sample: PBMCs or T cells enriched from blood (not recorded which). The chain employs TRBV7-9 and TRBJ2-1; the match to TRBD2 covers 10 bases. The CDR3 reads CASSLQAGGPYNEQFF. CDR3 nucleotides: TGTGCCAGCAGCTTACAAGCGGGAGGGCCATACAATGAGCAGTTCTTC.